The T cell receptor beta chain under discussion was sequenced for a study of blood T cells in healthy people across ages. Per-sample PBMC isolation yielded at least 7 million cells. Primed by a sample-barcoded 5' primer and a J-beta primer mix, a second PCR proceeded for 7 to 11 cycles. TCRdb reanalysed the 5' RACE reads using MiXCR and keeps one entry per CDR3 protein. Of some 1,800,000 distinct CDR3 sequences in the sample, about two fifths are singletons; the top ten hold 23%. The V gene's germline CDR1 is LGHNA and CDR2 YNFKEQ. The CDR3 length is 15 residues. The source is a human donor in good health. Material: blood. This chain uses TRBV4-2 with TRBJ2-1, with D possibly being TRBD1 or TRBD2 (5 bases each). With the DNA end fitting TRBJ2-7 better, the J assignment may be wrong. CDR3 in DNA: TGTGCCAGCAGCCAAACCGGGACCCCTTACAATGAGCAGTACTTC. Translating gives CASSQTGTPYNEQYF.